Below, one T cell receptor beta chain is given with its context. The sample originates from a study of T cells in Graves' hyperthyroidism and ophthalmopathy. It was RNA transcripts that yielded the amplified TCR beta CDR3 regions. RT-PCR in the first round (using the HTBI primer set) targeted the TCR CDR3. TCRdb passed the multiplex PCR reads through MiXCR, listing each CDR3 protein once. The repertoire includes about 37,000 distinct CDR3 sequences, 52% of them detected once, and roughly a sixth sits in the top ten. This CDR3 region has 14 residues. Germline V lookup: CDR1 MGHDK, CDR2 SYGVNS. The receptor comes from a man aged 40-55 years with Graves' ophthalmopathy. The rearrangement uses TRBV25-1 and TRBJ2-1, with a possible D match to TRBD2 (6 bases). The end of the DNA fits TRBJ2-7 better, so the J call may be wrong. The sample comprised blood. The DNA for the CDR3 is TGTGCCAGCAGTATGATGCGGGGAGACAATGAGCAGTACTTC. Translating gives CASSMMRGDNEQYF.